This T cell receptor beta chain was retrieved from a study of control samples from healthy donors and cancer patients. Profiling relied on immunoSEQ multiplex PCR, and the TCRdb table lists in-frame clones only, not all of them. The profile shows approximately 150,000 clones, about 90% of them singletons. This sequence was found in a woman aged 25 to 39 in good health. Sequences were obtained from blood.

The DNA of the CDR3 is TGTGCCAGCAGTGAACTTCGACAGGGGAACACTGAAGCTTTCTTT. Translating gives CASSELRQGNTEAFF. This chain connects TRBV6-1 to TRBJ1-1; 7 bases line up with TRBD1. V shed 2 bases, J shed 1 base, and the junction held 4 bases outside the gene matches. This CDR3 spans 15 amino acids. Per germline, CDR1 MNHNS and CDR2 SASEGT.